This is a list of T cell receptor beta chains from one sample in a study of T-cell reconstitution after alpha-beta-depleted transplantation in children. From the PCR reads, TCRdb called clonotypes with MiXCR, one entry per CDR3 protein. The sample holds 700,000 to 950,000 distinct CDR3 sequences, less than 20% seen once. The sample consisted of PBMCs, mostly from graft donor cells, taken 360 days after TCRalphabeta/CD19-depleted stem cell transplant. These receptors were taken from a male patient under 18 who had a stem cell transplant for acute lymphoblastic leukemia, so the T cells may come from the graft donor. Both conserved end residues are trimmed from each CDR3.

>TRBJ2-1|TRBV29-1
SVEDREGYNEQF
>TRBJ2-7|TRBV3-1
ASSQELGFSYEQY
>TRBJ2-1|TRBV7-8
ASSFDCGNNNEQF
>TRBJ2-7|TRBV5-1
ASSRPSADRGLDEQY
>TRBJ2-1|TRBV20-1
SASGAPPRLF
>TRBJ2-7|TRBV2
ASSDPGTKTYEQY
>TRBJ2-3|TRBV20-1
SAHTSGGGPDTQY
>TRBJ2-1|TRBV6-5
ASSYSTSVRNEQF
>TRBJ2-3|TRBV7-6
ASAHRGPTDTQY
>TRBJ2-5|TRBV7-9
ASSLIGNPQETQY
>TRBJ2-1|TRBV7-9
ASSLGGSHVKGEQF
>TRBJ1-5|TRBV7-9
ASSSGLNNQPQH
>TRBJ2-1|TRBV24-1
ATIHRLAGHYNEQF
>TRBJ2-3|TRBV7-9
ASSMGQGSTDTQY
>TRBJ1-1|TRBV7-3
ASSLQGTPNTEAF
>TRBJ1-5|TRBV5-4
ASSLDGRISGNQPQH
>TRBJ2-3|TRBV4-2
ASSQVELAGLYTDTQY
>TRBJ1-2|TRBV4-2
ASSHLRDSANYGYT